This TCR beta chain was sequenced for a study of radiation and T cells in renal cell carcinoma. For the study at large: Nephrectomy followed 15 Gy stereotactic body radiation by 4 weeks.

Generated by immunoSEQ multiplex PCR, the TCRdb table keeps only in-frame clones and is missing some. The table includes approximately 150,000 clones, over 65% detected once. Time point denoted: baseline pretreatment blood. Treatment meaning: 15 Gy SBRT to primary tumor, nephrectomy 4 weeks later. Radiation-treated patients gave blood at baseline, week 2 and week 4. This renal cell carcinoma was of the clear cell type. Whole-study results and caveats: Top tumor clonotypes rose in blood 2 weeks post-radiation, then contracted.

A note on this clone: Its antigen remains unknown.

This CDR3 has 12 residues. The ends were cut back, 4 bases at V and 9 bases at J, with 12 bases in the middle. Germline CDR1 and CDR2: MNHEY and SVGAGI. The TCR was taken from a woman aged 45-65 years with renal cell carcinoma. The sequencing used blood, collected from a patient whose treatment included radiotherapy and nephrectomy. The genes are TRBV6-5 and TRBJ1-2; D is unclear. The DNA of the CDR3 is TGTGCCAGCAGTTCCCTACGGGGAAGCTACACCTTC. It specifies CASSSLRGSYTF.